The 5 T cell receptor beta chains below all came from one sample that was sequenced in a study of human T cells and chemical hapten exposure. Each CDR3 protein gets one entry after TCRdb re-called the RACE reads with MiXCR. Of some 380,000 distinct CDR3 sequences listed, around 4.8% were seen once; the top ten hold roughly 2.4%. Specified time point: patch test 1, 2 weeks after DPC sensitization. As for treatment: therapeutic diphenylcyclopropenone sensitization with weekly scalp DPC. Here the sequenced sample was whole blood, taken in connection with sensitization to the hapten diphenylcyclopropenone (DPC). These receptors originate from a woman aged 45 to 65 with alopecia areata. Some clones in this sample may be carry-over from other donors' samples.

This clonotype has only a few counts. The chain combines TRBV30 with TRBJ2-3; 12 bases line up with TRBD2. V lost 1 base and J lost 0; bases outside the gene matches: 2. Germline loops: CDR1 GTSNPN, CDR2 SVGIG (reference sequence). The CDR3 totals 16 residues. In nucleotides, the CDR3 is TGTGCCTGGAGTGCAGGGACTAGCGGGAGCACAGATACGCAGTATTTT. Amino acids: CAWSAGTSGSTDTQYF.

To note about this clonotype: A read error may account for a junction end that differs from germline. J is TRBJ2-5 and V is TRBV28; 11 bases are a match to TRBD2. Germline loops: CDR1 MDHEN, CDR2 SYDVKM. The CDR3 extends over 14 amino acids. The CDR3 nucleotides read TGTGCCAGCATGGGCCTAGCGGGAGGACGAACCCAGCACTTC. It specifies CASMGLAGGRTQHF.

Ten or more counts support this clonotype. The V call is TRBV10-3, the J call TRBJ2-5, with D unresolved. The germline V and J ends were trimmed by 0 bases and 1 base, with 12 bases remaining between them. The CDR3 totals 16 residues. Germline V gene lookup returns CDR1 ENHRY and CDR2 SYGVKD. CDR3 coding DNA: TGTGCCATCAGTGAGTCAATCCCCAGGTTCCAAGAGACCCAGTACTTC. As protein: CAISESIPRFQETQYF.

The genes are TRBV10-3 and TRBJ2-3; 9 nucleotides line up with TRBD2. Germline values: CDR1 ENHRY, CDR2 SYGVKD. V was clipped by 6 bases and J by 5 bases; unmatched bases: 9. The CDR3 totals 15 residues. CDR3: CAIRKEIAGEDTQYF. CDR3 DNA sequence: TGTGCCATCAGAAAAGAAATAGCGGGAGAAGATACGCAGTATTTT.

This clonotype was counted ten times or more. The chain joins TRBV5-8 to TRBJ2-2; the D gene could be TRBD1 or TRBD2 (5 bases each). V lost 5 bases, J lost 12 bases, and 17 bases lay in between. Per the germline V gene, CDR1 is SGHTS and CDR2 is YDEGEE. CDR3 length equals 13 residues. The CDR3 DNA sequence: TGTGCCAGCAGTTCAGGGACGGTAGTGCAGCTGTTTTTT. Its protein product is CASSSGTVVQLFF. Variable domain in full (rest from reference TRBV5-8 and TRBJ2-2): EAGVTQSPTHLIKTRGQQATLRCSPISGHTSVYWYQQALGLGLQFLLWYDEGEERNRGNFPPRFSGRQFPNYSSELNVNALELEDSALYLCASSSGTVVQLFFGEGSRLTVL.